These T cell receptor beta chains were read from a single sample in a study of OX40 agonist ivuxolimab in advanced cancers. The protocol was immunoSEQ multiplex PCR, while the TCRdb copy is restricted to in-frame clones and leaves out a portion. The sample holds more than 75,000 clones; around 87% are singletons and the top ten take 0.3% to 0.4%. The source material was CD4+ or CD8+ T cells sorted from blood, sampled in a trial of the OX40 agonist ivuxolimab. These receptors came from an adult with an advanced solid tumor such as melanoma, head and neck, liver or kidney cancer. CDR3s leave out the opening cysteine and the closing phenylalanine or tryptophan.

TRBV10-3	TRBJ1-5	AISESQGGNQPQH
TRBV6-5	TRBJ1-1	ASRRQVNTEAF
TRBV15	TRBJ1-5	ATRDQGNQPQH
TRBV7-2	TRBJ2-5	ASSLGGQGGSTQY
TRBV5-1	TRBJ1-1	ASRQEELADREAF
TRBV7-9	TRBJ2-7	ASSLSPGTGAYEQY
TRBV29-1	TRBJ1-2	SVEHRDRASFGYT
TRBV28	TRBJ1-1	ASSLGQGWTEAF
TRBV7-2	TRBJ2-2	ASSLESRLSTGELF
TRBV5-6	TRBJ2-2	ASSQLQAGELF
TRBV30	TRBJ2-7	AWSKGVYEQY
TRBV9	TRBJ2-2	ASSKTSVGTGELF
TRBV6-5	TRBJ1-1	ASSGTGAEAF
TRBV15	TRBJ2-5	ATSRGRREWETQY
TRBV29-1	TRBJ1-1	SVPRQGDTEAF
TRBV5-4	TRBJ1-3	ASSLVGQGSGNTIY
TRBV27	TRBJ1-1	ASSLLGGTEAF
TRBV7-9	TRBJ1-1	ASSLHENTEAF
TRBV6-4	TRBJ2-1	ASRRGTGGSNEQF
TRBV18	TRBJ2-7	ASSRVLTYEQY
TRBV19	TRBJ1-1	ASSIDRGSNTEAF
TRBV5-4	TRBJ1-1	ASSKDRGRPGTEAF
TRBV6-6	TRBJ2-7	ASRHSQGAYEQY
TRBV6-6	TRBJ1-1	ASSYSGRGYTEAF
TRBV18	TRBJ2-4	ASSPSLGGGRHLANIQY
TRBV7-6	TRBJ1-1	ASSLEGTNTEAF
TRBV11-2	TRBJ2-7	ASSLIELSSYEQY
TRBV10-3	TRBJ1-2	AISEDDRGSYGYT
TRBV28	TRBJ1-5	ASKVGDRPNQPQH
TRBV18	TRBJ2-3	ASFERDTQY
TRBV6-5	TRBJ2-5	ASSYEFGTLHRTQY
TRBV19	TRBJ2-4	ASSIDGTGGLAKNIQY
TRBV23-1	TRBJ1-5	AFLRGRHSNQPQH
TRBV15	TRBJ2-7	ATSRGGNEQY
TRBV5-4	TRBJ2-3	ASSLKVTSTDTQY
TRBV15	TRBJ1-4	ATSPQGNMGKLF
TRBV5-5	TRBJ2-2	ASSLKYTGELF
TRBV18	TRBJ2-2	ASSPYRAAANTGELF
TRBV4-1	TRBJ1-6	ASSPGLYNSPLH
TRBV30	TRBJ1-5	AWSGGYNQPQH
TRBV10-3	TRBJ2-1	AISEFSSGRGNEQF
TRBV18	TRBJ2-5	ASSPTSGSMRETQY
TRBV2	TRBJ1-5	ASSIQEEPQH
TRBV6-5	TRBJ2-3	ASSYSDRGVLDTQY